This is a list of T cell receptor beta chains from one sample in a study of T cells in Graves' hyperthyroidism and ophthalmopathy. TCRdb recomputed calls from the multiplex PCR reads with MiXCR, one row per CDR3 protein. This sample yields 400,000 to 550,000 distinct CDR3 sequences, of which roughly a quarter are seen a single time; about 11% belongs to the top ten. Specimen: blood. Receptor source: a woman in her thirties with Graves' ophthalmopathy. The CDR3 runs from the conserved cysteine through the conserved F or W. A D gene is named only where the DNA matches it firmly. Size values are once, few and many counts, or a class for expanded clones, and some rows have none.

d_gene,j_gene,v_gene,abundance,CDR3nt,CDR3aa
NA,TRBJ1-1,TRBV4-2,few,TGTGCCAGCAGCCAAGATCTCAAGGGACTTGAAGCTTTCTTT,CASSQDLKGLEAFF
TRBD2,TRBJ2-7,TRBV9,many,TGTGCCAGCAGCCCGTACGGGGGAGGGTCCACCTACGAGCAGTACTTC,CASSPYGGGSTYEQYF
NA,TRBJ1-2,TRBV19,many,TGTGCCAGTAAGAAGGCAGGCTTCAACTATGGCTACACCTTC,CASKKAGFNYGYTF
TRBD2,TRBJ2-2,TRBV12-3/TRBV12-4,NA,TGTGCCAGCAGTTTAACCCAAGCGGGGACTGGGGAGCTGTTTTTT,CASSLTQAGTGELFF
NA,TRBJ1-6,TRBV20-1,NA,TGCAGTGCTACGGGAGGTAATTCACCCCTCCACTTT,CSATGGNSPLHF
TRBD1,TRBJ2-7,TRBV5-8,NA,TGTGCCAGCAGCTTGTGGGTGACAGGGATGGTCGAGCAGTACTTC,CASSLWVTGMVEQYF
NA,TRBJ1-2,TRBV12-3/TRBV12-4,many,TGTGCCAGCAGTTTACGCCCAGGCTATGGCTACTCCTTC,CASSLRPGYGYSF
NA,TRBJ1-2,TRBV27,few,TGTGCCAGCAGTATCTCGGCGGGGTTATACTATGGCTACACCTTC,CASSISAGLYYGYTF
TRBD2,TRBJ2-5,TRBV7-9,NA,TGTGCCAGCAGCTCATTCGGTAGCGGGGGACAGACCCAGTACTTC,CASSSFGSGGQTQYF
NA,TRBJ1-2,TRBV27,many,TGTGCCAGCAGCTCGGGATTAGATGGCTACACCTTC,CASSSGLDGYTF
NA,TRBJ1-5,TRBV27,many,TGTGCCAGCAGCCTCCGAGGGGCTAGCAATCAGCCCCAGCATTTT,CASSLRGASNQPQHF
NA,TRBJ1-2,TRBV11-3,many,TGTGCCAGCAGCTTAGTCCCGGACACGGAATATGGCTACACCTTC,CASSLVPDTEYGYTF
NA,TRBJ1-5,TRBV7-8,many,TGTGCCAGCAGCTTAACTCCCGGGAGCAATCAGCCCCAGCATTTT,CASSLTPGSNQPQHF
NA,TRBJ1-2,TRBV20-1,many,TGCAGTGCTAGAGATCGTTGGGACATTGGCTACACCTTC,CSARDRWDIGYTF
TRBD1,TRBJ1-5,TRBV4-1,NA,TGCGCCAGCAGCCAAGATGGTGGACAGGTTAGCAATCAGCCCCAGCATTTT,CASSQDGGQVSNQPQHF
TRBD1,TRBJ1-5,TRBV2,many,TGTGCCAGCAGTCCACGCTTGACAGGGAGCAGGGCAATCGGCCAGCCCCAGCATTTT,CASSPRLTGSRAIGQPQHF
NA,TRBJ1-1,TRBV18,NA,TGTGCCAGCTCACCAAATACAGGGAACACTGAAGCTTTCTTT,CASSPNTGNTEAFF
NA,TRBJ2-7,TRBV11-2,many,TGTGCCAGCAGCTTAGATGGTGGGGGCCGGAGCTCCTACGAGCAGTACTTC,CASSLDGGGRSSYEQYF
TRBD1,TRBJ2-7,TRBV28,many,TGTGCCAGCAAGGGTACAGGGGGCGGCGAGCAGTACTTC,CASKGTGGGEQYF
TRBD1,TRBJ2-5,TRBV6-5,NA,TGTGCCAGCAGTTACTCGTATGAGAGACAGGGGATTAGAGACACCCAGTACTTC,CASSYSYERQGIRDTQYF
NA,TRBJ1-1,TRBV5-1,many,TGCGCCAGCAGCTTGGCGGCGGGGGACACTGAAGCTTTCTTT,CASSLAAGDTEAFF
NA,TRBJ1-6,TRBV12-3/TRBV12-4,NA,TGTGCCAGCACCTTGGGCCGGCATAATTCACCCCTCCACTTT,CASTLGRHNSPLHF
NA,TRBJ1-2,TRBV15,NA,TGTGCCGCCAGCAGACCCACAGGGAACTATGGCTACACCTTC,CAASRPTGNYGYTF
NA,TRBJ2-5,TRBV15,many,TGTGCCACCAGCAGAGACGGGTCCCCGGAGACCCAGTACTTC,CATSRDGSPETQYF